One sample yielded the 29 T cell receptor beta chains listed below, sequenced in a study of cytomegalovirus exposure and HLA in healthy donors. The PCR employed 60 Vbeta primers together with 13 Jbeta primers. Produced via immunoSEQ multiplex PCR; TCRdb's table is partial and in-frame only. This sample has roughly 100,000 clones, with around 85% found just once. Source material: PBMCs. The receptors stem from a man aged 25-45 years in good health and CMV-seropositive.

In DNA, the CDR3 is TGTGCCAGTAGGCTTGACAGGGCCGGGGAGCTGTTTTTT. Amino acids: CASRLDRAGELFF. The chain combines TRBV19 with TRBJ2-2; TRBD1 aligns across 7 bases. V shed 6 bases, J shed 6 bases, and the junction held 4 bases outside the gene matches. The CDR3 runs 13 residues. Per germline, CDR1 LNHDA and CDR2 SQIVND (reference sequence).

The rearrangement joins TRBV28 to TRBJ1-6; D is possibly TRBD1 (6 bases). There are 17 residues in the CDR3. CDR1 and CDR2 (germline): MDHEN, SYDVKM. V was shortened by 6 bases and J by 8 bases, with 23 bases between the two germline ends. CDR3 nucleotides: TGTGCCAGCAGCCAGCCCCGGGACAAAGTTTTTTATTCACCCCTCCACTTT. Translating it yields CASSQPRDKVFYSPLHF.

The CDR3 nucleotides read TGTGCCTGGAGTTGGAGGGGATCGGGACAGGGGATTAATCAGCCCCAGCATTTT. Its translation: CAWSWRGSGQGINQPQHF. The chain uses TRBV30 and TRBJ1-5, with 10 bases aligning to TRBD1. CDR1 and CDR2 (germline): GTSNPN, SVGIG (reference sequence). CDR3 length: 18 amino acids. The V and J ends lost 2 bases and 4 bases, in that order; junction bases with no gene match: 14.

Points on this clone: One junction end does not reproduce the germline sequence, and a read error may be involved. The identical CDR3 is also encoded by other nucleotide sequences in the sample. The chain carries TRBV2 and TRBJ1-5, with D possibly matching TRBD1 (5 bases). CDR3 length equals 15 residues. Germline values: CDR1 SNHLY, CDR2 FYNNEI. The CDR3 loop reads CASSEGRAPNQPQHF. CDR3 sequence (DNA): TGTGCCAGCAGCGAAGGCAGGGCGCCGAATCAGCCCCAGCATTTT.

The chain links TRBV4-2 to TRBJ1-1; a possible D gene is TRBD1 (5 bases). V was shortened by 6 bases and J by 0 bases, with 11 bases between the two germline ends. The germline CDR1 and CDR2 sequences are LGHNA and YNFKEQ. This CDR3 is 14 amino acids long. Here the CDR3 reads CASSFDSMNTEAFF. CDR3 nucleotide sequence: TGTGCCAGCAGTTTTGACAGCATGAACACTGAAGCTTTCTTT.

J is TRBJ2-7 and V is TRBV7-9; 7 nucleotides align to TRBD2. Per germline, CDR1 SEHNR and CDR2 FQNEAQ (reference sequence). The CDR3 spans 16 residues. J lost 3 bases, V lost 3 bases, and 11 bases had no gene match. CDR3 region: CASSFGLGGINYEQYF. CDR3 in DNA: TGTGCCAGCAGCTTCGGACTAGGTGGGATAAACTACGAGCAGTACTTC.

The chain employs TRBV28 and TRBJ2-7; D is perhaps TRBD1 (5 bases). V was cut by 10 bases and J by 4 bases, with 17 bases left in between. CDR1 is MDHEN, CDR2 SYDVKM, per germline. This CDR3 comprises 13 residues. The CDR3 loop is CATGPRTLYEQYF. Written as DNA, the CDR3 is TGTGCCACCGGGCCAAGGACACTGTACGAGCAGTACTTC.

CDR3 coding DNA: TGCGCCAGCAGCTTGAGCCAGGACAGACCTTCCTACGAGCAGTACTTC. Its translation is CASSLSQDRPSYEQYF. V is TRBV5-1 and J is TRBJ2-5, with D tentatively TRBD1 (6 bases). The DNA end is more similar to TRBJ2-7, so the J call may be wrong. CDR3 length: 16 amino acids. The germline gives CDR1 SGHRS, CDR2 YFSETQ.

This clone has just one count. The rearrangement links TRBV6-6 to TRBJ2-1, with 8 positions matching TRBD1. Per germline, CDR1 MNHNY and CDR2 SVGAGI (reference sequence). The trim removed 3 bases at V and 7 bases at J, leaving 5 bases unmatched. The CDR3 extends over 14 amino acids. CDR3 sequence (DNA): TGTGCCAGCAGTTATCGCACAGGGGGGAATGAGCAGTTCTTC. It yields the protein CASSYRTGGNEQFF.

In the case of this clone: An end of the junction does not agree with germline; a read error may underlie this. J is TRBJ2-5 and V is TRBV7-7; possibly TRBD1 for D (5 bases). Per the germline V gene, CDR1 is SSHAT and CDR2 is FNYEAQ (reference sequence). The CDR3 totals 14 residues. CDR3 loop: CASSQLQGWETQYF. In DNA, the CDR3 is TGTGCTAGCAGCCAATTGCAGGGTTGGGAGACCCAGTACTTC. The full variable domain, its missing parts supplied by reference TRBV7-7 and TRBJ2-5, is GAGVSQSPRYKVTKRGQDVTLRCDPISSHATLYWYQQALGQGPEFLTYFNYEAQPDKSGLPSDRFSAERPEGSISTLTIQRTEQRDSAMYRCASSQLQGWETQYFGPGTRLLVL.

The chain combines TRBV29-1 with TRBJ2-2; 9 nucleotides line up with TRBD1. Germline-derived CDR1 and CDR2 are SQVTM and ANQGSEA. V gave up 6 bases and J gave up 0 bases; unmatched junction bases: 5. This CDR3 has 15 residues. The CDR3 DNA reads TGCAGCGTGGGGACAGGGACCCCGAACACCGGGGAGCTGTTTTTT. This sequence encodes CSVGTGTPNTGELFF.

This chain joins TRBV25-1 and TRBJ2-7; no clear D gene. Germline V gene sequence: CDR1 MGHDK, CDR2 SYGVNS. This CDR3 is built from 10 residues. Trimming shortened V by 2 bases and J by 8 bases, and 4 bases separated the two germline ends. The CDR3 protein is CASSEQKQYF. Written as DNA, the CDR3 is TGTGCCAGCAGTGAACAGAAGCAGTACTTC.

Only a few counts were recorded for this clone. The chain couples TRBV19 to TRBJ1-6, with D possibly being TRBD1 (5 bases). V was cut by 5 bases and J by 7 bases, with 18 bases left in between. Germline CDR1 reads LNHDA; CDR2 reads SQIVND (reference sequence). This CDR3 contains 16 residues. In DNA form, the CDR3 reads TGTGCCAGTAGTGGCACTTCAGGGTTGGGAAATTCACCCCTCCACTTT. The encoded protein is CASSGTSGLGNSPLHF.

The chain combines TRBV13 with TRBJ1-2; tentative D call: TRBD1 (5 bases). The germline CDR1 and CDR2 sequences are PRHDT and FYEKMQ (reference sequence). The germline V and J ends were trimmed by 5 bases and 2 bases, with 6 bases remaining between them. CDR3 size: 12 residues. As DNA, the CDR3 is TGTGCCAGCAGCAAGGGGAACTATGGCTACACCTTC. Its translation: CASSKGNYGYTF.

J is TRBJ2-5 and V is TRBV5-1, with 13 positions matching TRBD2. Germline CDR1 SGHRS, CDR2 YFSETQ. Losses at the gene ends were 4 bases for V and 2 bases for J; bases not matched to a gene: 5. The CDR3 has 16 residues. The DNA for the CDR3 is TGCGCCAGCAGCGTGGGACTAGCGGGGCCACAAGAGACCCAGTACTTC. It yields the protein CASSVGLAGPQETQYF.

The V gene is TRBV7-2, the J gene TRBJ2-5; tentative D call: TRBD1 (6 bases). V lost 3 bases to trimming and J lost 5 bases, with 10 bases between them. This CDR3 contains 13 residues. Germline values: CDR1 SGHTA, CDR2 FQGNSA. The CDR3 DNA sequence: TGTGCCAGCAGCTTTACAGGGCGCGAGACCCAGTACTTC. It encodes CASSFTGRETQYF.

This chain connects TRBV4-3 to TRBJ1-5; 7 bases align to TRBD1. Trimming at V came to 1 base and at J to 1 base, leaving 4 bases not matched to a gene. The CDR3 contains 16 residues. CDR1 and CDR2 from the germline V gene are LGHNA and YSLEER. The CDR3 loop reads CASSQGPGGSNQPQHF. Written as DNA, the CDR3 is TGCGCCAGCAGCCAAGGCCCAGGGGGAAGCAATCAGCCCCAGCATTTT.

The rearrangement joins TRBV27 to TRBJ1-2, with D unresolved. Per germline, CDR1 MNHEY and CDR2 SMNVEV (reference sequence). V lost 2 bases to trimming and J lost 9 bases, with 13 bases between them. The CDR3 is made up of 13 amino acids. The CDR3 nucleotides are TGTGCCAGCAGTTTAATTCCTCAGTTCAGCTACACCTTC. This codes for CASSLIPQFSYTF.

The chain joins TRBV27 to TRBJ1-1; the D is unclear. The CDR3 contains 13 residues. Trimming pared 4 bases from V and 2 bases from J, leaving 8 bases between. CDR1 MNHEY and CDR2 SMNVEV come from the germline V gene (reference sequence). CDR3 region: CASSSRGNTEAFF. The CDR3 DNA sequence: TGTGCCAGCAGTTCCCGGGGAAACACTGAAGCTTTCTTT.

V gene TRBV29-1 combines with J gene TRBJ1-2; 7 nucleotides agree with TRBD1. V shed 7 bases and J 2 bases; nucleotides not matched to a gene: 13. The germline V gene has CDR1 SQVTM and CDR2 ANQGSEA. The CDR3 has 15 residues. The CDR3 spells CSALTLRQGNYGYTF. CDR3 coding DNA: TGCAGCGCCCTTACTCTACGACAGGGAAACTATGGCTACACCTTC.

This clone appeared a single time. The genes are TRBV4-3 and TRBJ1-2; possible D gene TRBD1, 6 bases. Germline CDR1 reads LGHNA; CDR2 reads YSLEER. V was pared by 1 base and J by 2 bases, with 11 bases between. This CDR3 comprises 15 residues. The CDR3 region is CASSQVNRANYGYTF. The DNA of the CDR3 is TGCGCCAGCAGCCAAGTAAACAGGGCGAACTATGGCTACACCTTC.

CDR3 DNA: TGCGCCAGCAGCCTGCGGGGGGAATCCACTGAAGCTTTCTTT. Its protein product is CASSLRGESTEAFF. The chain combines TRBV5-1 with TRBJ1-1; TRBD1 is a possible D gene (5 bases). CDR1 and CDR2 (germline): SGHRS, YFSETQ. CDR3 length: 14 residues. V lost 4 bases to trimming and J lost 4 bases, with 14 bases between them.

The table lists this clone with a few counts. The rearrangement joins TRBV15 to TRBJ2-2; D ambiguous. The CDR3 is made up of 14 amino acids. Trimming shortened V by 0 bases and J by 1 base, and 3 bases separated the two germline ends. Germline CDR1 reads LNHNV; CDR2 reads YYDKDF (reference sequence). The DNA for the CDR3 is TGTGCCACCAGCAGAGACAAGAACACCGGGGAGCTGTTTTTT. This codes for CATSRDKNTGELFF.

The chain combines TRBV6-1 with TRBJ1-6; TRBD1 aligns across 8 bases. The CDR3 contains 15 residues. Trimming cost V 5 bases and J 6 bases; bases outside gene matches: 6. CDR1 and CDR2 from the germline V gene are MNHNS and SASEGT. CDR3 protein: CASSQRDRSNSPLHF. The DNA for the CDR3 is TGTGCCAGCAGTCAGAGGGACAGGTCTAATTCACCCCTCCACTTT.

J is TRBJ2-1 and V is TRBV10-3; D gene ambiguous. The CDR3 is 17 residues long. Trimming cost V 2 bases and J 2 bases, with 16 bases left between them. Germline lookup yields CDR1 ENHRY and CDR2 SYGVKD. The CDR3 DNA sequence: TGTGCCATCAGTGAGACCGGTGCACTTCCCCCCTACAATGAGCAGTTCTTC. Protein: CAISETGALPPYNEQFF.

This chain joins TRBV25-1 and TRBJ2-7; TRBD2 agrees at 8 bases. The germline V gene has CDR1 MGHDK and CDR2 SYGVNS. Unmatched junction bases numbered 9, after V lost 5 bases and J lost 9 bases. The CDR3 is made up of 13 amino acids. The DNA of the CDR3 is TGTGCCAGCAGTCCCGGGAGGGAGTTTGGGCAGTACTTC. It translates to CASSPGREFGQYF.

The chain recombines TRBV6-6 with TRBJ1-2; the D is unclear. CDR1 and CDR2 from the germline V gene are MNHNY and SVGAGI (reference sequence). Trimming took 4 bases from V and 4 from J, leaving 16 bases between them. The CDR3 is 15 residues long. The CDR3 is CASSLSGSEGYGYTF. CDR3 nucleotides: TGTGCCAGCAGTTTGAGTGGGAGCGAGGGCTATGGCTACACCTTC.

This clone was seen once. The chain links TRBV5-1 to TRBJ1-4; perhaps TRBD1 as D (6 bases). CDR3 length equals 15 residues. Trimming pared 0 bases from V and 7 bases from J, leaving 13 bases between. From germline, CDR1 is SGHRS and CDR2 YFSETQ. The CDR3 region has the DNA TGCGCCAGCAGCTTGGTGGGGGCTCAGGGTGAAAAACTGTTTTTT. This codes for CASSLVGAQGEKLFF. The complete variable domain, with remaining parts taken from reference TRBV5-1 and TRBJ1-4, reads KAGVTQTPRYLIKTRGQQVTLSCSPISGHRSVSWYQQTPGQGLQFLFEYFSETQRNKGNFPGRFSGRQFSNSRSEMNVSTLELGDSALYLCASSLVGAQGEKLFFGSGTQLSVL.

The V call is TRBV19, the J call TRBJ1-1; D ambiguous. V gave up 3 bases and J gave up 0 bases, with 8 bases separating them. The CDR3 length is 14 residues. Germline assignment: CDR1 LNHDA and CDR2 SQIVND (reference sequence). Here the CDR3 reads CASSIFQMNTEAFF. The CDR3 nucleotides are TGTGCCAGTAGTATCTTCCAGATGAACACTGAAGCTTTCTTT.